What follows describes a single T cell receptor beta chain. The target of this receptor is not known. No quality values exist for individual bases; no much larger clone is one base distant. There are 14 amino acids in the CDR3, from cysteine to phenylalanine inclusive. The only DNA kept is the CDR3, 42 bases in frame from the first base. The germline ends are 16 bases apart after V is trimmed by 4 bases and J by 3 bases. Taken from the germline V gene, the CDR1 and CDR2 loops are SQVTM and ANQGSEA. The library came from the immunoSEQ multiplex PCR assay. Rearranged TCR beta chain sequences were amplified using the hsTCRB Kit according to the manufacturer's protocol. Sequencing of TCRB libraries was carried out on an Illumina MiSeq. The source study handled its data this way. Demultiplexing, trimming and gene mapping were performed with the kit vendor's proprietary platform. In TCRdb, the immuneACCESS table is reduced to in-frame sequences with V and J assigned. These tables do not hold every clone; where another copy was compared, an unresolved V gene accounts for under half, and the others remain unexplained. V, J and clone size reflect that table, while D and trimming were determined from the DNA. Present in this sample are 50,000 to 70,000 clones, approximately 87% of which were seen just once. The ten most abundant clones make up 13% of the sample.

Sample time point, as interpreted from the label and publication: week 23, last vaccination. Every vaccine dose consisted of 300 ug of a 20-mer mutant IDH1 peptide in Montanide, administered subcutaneously together with topical imiquimod. Donors had newly diagnosed WHO grade 3 or 4 IDH1-mutant astrocytomas with loss of nuclear ATRX. The samples were drawn from NOA16, a multicentre, single-arm, open-label phase I trial in Germany that tested a mutant IDH1 peptide vaccine in humans for the first time. Genomic DNA for TCRB sequencing was extracted from EDTA blood using the DNeasy Blood and Tissue Kit. The data belong to a study of a mutant IDH1 vaccine in newly diagnosed glioma (dated by TCRdb to about 2021). For the study in its entirety: Patients received eight vaccinations in weeks 1, 3, 5, 7, 11, 15, 19 and 23, corresponding to visits V03 through V10. Vaccination was initiated 4-6 weeks after radiotherapy alone, or concurrently with temozolomide cycles in the chemotherapy-containing groups. Of the 25 to 40 patients who were treated, around 60% were male and approximately 40% were female, and the mean age was about 40 years. Before enrollment, most patients had been given radiochemotherapy with temozolomide as standard therapy, while the rest had received either radiotherapy alone or temozolomide alone. Six visits were used for peripheral blood collection: V03 (baseline), V05, V07, V10, V12 and V13. For exploratory analyses, longitudinal TCRB deep sequencing was carried out in more than 20 treated patients wherever samples were available. The research as a whole found: Availability determined which PBMC samples were chosen for TCRB deep sequencing. The authors noted that analyses of patient blood samples could not be reproduced because of sample limitations. Pseudoprogression seemed to be unrelated to changes in the top peripheral T cell clonotypes found by TCRB sequencing. Vaccine-induced immune responses across multiple MHC alleles were detected in around 92% of patients.

The material was PBMCs, obtained from a glioma patient whose treatment included an IDH1 peptide vaccine. The clonotype was recovered from a young man with glioma. Rearrangement joined TRBV29-1 to TRBJ2-7; 6 matching bases give a weak D call of TRBD2. The CDR3 has the sequence CSVVGGGGGYEQYF. The nucleotides are TGCAGCGTTGTGGGAGGCGGAGGAGGCTACGAGCAGTACTTC.